The 22 T cell receptor beta chains below all came from one sample that was sequenced in a study of T-cell reconstitution after alpha-beta-depleted transplantation in children. Unique molecular identifiers were built into the TCRbeta library. TCRdb passed the PCR reads through MiXCR, listing each CDR3 protein once. The sample shows roughly 23,000 distinct CDR3 sequences, approximately 10% of them seen only once. The starting material was PBMCs from the stem cell graft donor, obtained from the stem cell graft. These TCRs come from a human donor who donated a stem cell graft to a child with chronic granulomatous disease.

This rearrangement joins TRBV18 to TRBJ2-1, with a possible D match to TRBD2 (6 bases). CDR1 is KGHSH, CDR2 LQKENI, per germline. V was shortened by 6 bases and J by 5 bases, with 17 bases between the two germline ends. This CDR3 contains 15 residues. The DNA of the CDR3 is TGTGCCAGCTCCCCGACTAGTGTTTCCGACAATGAGCAGTTCTTC. Its translation: CASSPTSVSDNEQFF. Complete variable domain (other parts from reference TRBV18 and TRBJ2-1): NAGVMQNPRHLVRRRGQEARLRCSPMKGHSHVYWYRQLPEEGLKFMVYLQKENIIDESGMPKERFSAEFPKEGPSILRIQQVVRGDSAAYFCASSPTSVSDNEQFFGPGTRLTVL.

This clonotype has a count of ten or more. This chain links TRBV12-3 or TRBV12-4 with TRBJ2-1; D unclear. V was pared by 8 bases and J by 2 bases, with 10 bases between. The CDR3 is 13 amino acids. CDR3 DNA: TGTGCCAGCTGGCCTGGGGCCTACAATGAGCAGTTCTTC. This sequence encodes CASWPGAYNEQFF.

This clonotype was recorded at least ten times. This CDR3 is CASSLGVITRDNEQFF. The DNA of the CDR3 is TGTGCCAGCAGCTTAGGAGTCATAACTCGGGACAATGAGCAGTTCTTC. The J gene is TRBJ2-1, the V gene TRBV7-3; D is undetermined. The CDR3 covers 16 residues. V lost 2 bases to trimming and J lost 5 bases, with 16 bases between them. Looked up from germline, CDR1 is SGHTA and CDR2 is FQGTGA.

At least ten counts were recorded for this clonotype. Here the CDR3 reads CASYGGQGEETQYF. For the CDR3, the DNA is TGTGCCTCGTACGGGGGCCAGGGGGAAGAGACCCAGTACTTC. The J gene is TRBJ2-5, the V gene TRBV28, with D maybe TRBD1 (7 bases). Germline V gives CDR1 MDHEN, CDR2 SYDVKM. This CDR3 comprises 14 residues. V was cut by 11 bases and J by 3 bases, with 19 bases left in between.

This clonotype occurred many times. This may come from a read error, since a much larger clone is one base off. The chain couples TRBV3-1 to TRBJ2-5; perhaps TRBD2 as D (6 bases). V was clipped by 7 bases and J by 4 bases, with 25 bases between them. Germline V gives CDR1 LGHDT, CDR2 YNNKEL (reference sequence). This CDR3 is built from 17 residues. The chain's CDR3 is CASTNPIAGRALETQYF. CDR3 sequence (DNA): TGTGCCAGCACCAACCCAATCGCGGGACGGGCTTTAGAGACCCAGTACTTC.

The count of this clonotype is one. The V gene is TRBV5-1, the J gene TRBJ2-1; 10 nucleotides line up with TRBD2. This CDR3 region has 15 residues. V lost 3 bases to trimming and J lost 8 bases; unmatched junction nucleotides: 8. Germline V lookup: CDR1 SGHRS, CDR2 YFSETQ. The CDR3 coding sequence is TGCGCCAGCAGCTCCCGTAAGCGGGAGGGGTATGAGCAGTTCTTC. Translation: CASSSRKREGYEQFF.

This clonotype was picked up many times. The V gene is TRBV5-1, the J gene TRBJ2-7; D is unclear. CDR1 SGHRS and CDR2 YFSETQ come from the germline V gene. The ends were cut back, 0 bases at V and 3 bases at J, with 19 bases in the middle. The CDR3 has 17 residues. The CDR3 is CASSLVNGKELGYEQYF. CDR3 DNA sequence: TGCGCCAGCAGCTTGGTGAATGGGAAGGAACTGGGCTACGAGCAGTACTTC.

Ten or more counts support this clonotype. The chain combines TRBV5-1 with TRBJ2-1, with TRBD2 matching 7 bases. CDR3 length equals 15 residues. Trimming at V came to 3 bases and at J to 3 bases, leaving 6 bases not matched to a gene. Per the germline V gene, CDR1 is SGHRS and CDR2 is YFSETQ. In nucleotides, the CDR3 is TGCGCCAGCAGCTCATCAGCGGGATACTACAATGAGCAGTTCTTC. As protein: CASSSSAGYYNEQFF.

This clonotype was seen repeatedly, ten times or more. This sequence joins TRBV20-1 and TRBJ1-5; D is uncertain. V lost 2 bases to trimming and J lost 3 bases, with 8 bases between them. CDR3 size: 13 residues. Germline V gives CDR1 DFQATT, CDR2 SNEGSKA (reference sequence). This CDR3 reads CSARSVFNQPQHF. CDR3 nucleotide sequence: TGCAGTGCTAGATCTGTATTCAATCAGCCCCAGCATTTT.

This clonotype was counted at least ten times. DNA for the CDR3: TGCAGCCTTAAGCCCGGGACAACGAACACCGGGGAGCTGTTTTTT. As protein: CSLKPGTTNTGELFF. The chain combines TRBV29-1 with TRBJ2-2; D might be TRBD1 (6 bases). CDR3 length: 15 amino acids. Per germline, CDR1 SQVTM and CDR2 ANQGSEA. The V end was cut by 8 bases, the J end by 0 bases, with 16 bases between.

Many counts were recorded for this clonotype. The chain uses TRBV7-3 and TRBJ2-7, with D perhaps TRBD1 (7 bases). Trimming left V 5 bases short and J 4 bases short, with 30 bases between. The CDR3 extends over 19 amino acids. CDR1 and CDR2 (germline): SGHTA, FQGTGA. For the CDR3, the DNA is TGTGCCAGCAGCCCAGGGACAGTGGGGGGTTCCCACCTTCCTTACGAGCAGTACTTC. It translates to CASSPGTVGGSHLPYEQYF.

This clonotype has at least ten counts. The rearrangement joins TRBV5-5 to TRBJ2-5; D is undetermined. Germline V lookup: CDR1 SGHKS, CDR2 YYEKEE (reference sequence). Trimming left V 0 bases short and J 1 base short, with 7 bases between. CDR3 length equals 14 residues. DNA for the CDR3: TGTGCCAGCAGCTTGGAACCAGGCCAAGAGACCCAGTACTTC. Its translation is CASSLEPGQETQYF.

In its sample, this clonotype was seen many times. J is TRBJ2-7 and V is TRBV5-6, with 7 bases aligning to TRBD2. The germline V gene encodes CDR1 SGHDT and CDR2 YYEEEE. The junction had 5 bases not matched to a gene; V was cut back by 1 base and J by 7 bases. CDR3 length: 13 residues. DNA for the CDR3: TGTGCCAGCAGCTTGTGGGCGGGGGAGGAGCAGTACTTC. This encodes CASSLWAGEEQYF.

This clonotype was observed many times. This chain connects TRBV5-1 to TRBJ2-6; D not resolved. In germline, CDR1 is SGHRS, CDR2 YFSETQ. The CDR3 loop spans 17 amino acids. With 5 bases removed from V and 0 bases from J, the gap between germline ends came to 15 bases. CDR3 in amino acids: CASRFQTPSSGANVLTF. The CDR3 nucleotides are TGCGCCAGCAGATTTCAGACGCCAAGCTCTGGGGCCAACGTCCTGACTTTC.

Many counts were recorded for this clonotype. The genes are TRBV27 and TRBJ1-1, with D hard to call. Germline CDR1 and CDR2: MNHEY and SMNVEV (reference sequence). Trimming pared 0 bases from V and 0 bases from J, leaving 5 bases between. The CDR3 length is 14 residues. The CDR3 reads CASSLSGLNTEAFF. CDR3 in DNA: TGTGCCAGCAGTTTATCAGGGCTGAACACTGAAGCTTTCTTT.

With regard to this clonotype: A read error may explain this, as a much larger clone is one base away. The gene calls are TRBV6-7 and TRBJ1-2; 10 nucleotides align to TRBD1. TRBV6-7 is identified as an open reading frame with a role that is uncertain. The CDR3 covers 18 residues. CDR3 amino acids: CTSSYPTIYRDRGYGYTF. The CDR3 coding sequence is TGTACCAGCAGTTACCCGACGATTTACCGGGACAGGGGATATGGCTACACCTTC.

This clonotype was recorded many times. The chain employs TRBV9 and TRBJ2-3; either TRBD1 or TRBD2 may fit D (5 bases each). V lost 1 base and J 0 bases, leaving 12 bases between the germline ends. The germline CDR1 and CDR2 sequences are SGDLS and YYNGEE. The CDR3 is made up of 16 amino acids. CDR3 in amino acids: CASSVTGTASTDTQYF. The DNA for the CDR3 is TGTGCCAGCAGCGTAACCGGGACCGCCAGCACAGATACGCAGTATTTT.

This clonotype was seen ten or more times. V usage is TRBV12-3 or TRBV12-4 and J usage is TRBJ2-3, with a weak D call TRBD1 (5 bases). The CDR3 sequence is 14 residues long. With 5 bases removed from V and 0 bases from J, the gap between germline ends came to 9 bases. CDR3 nucleotides: TGTGCCAGCAGTCCGACAGTTAGCACAGATACGCAGTATTTT. It encodes CASSPTVSTDTQYF.

This clonotype was seen many times. The V and J genes are TRBV28 and TRBJ2-7; TRBD1 aligns across 11 bases. The CDR3 runs 15 residues. The ends lost 2 bases at V and 7 bases at J; junction bases unmatched: 7. Germline-derived CDR1 and CDR2 are MDHEN and SYDVKM. The DNA of the CDR3 is TGTGCCAGCAGTTTAGGGACAGGGGGGAAGAGGGAGCAGTACTTC. This codes for CASSLGTGGKREQYF.

The table lists this clonotype with many counts. The chain uses TRBV27 and TRBJ2-3, with 9 bases identical to TRBD2. Germline assignment: CDR1 MNHEY and CDR2 SMNVEV (reference sequence). V was pared by 2 bases and J by 4 bases, with 4 bases of the junction left unmatched. This CDR3 spans 15 amino acids. The DNA for the CDR3 is TGTGCCAGCAGTTTAAGAGCGGGAGGCGCAGATACGCAGTATTTT. The encoded protein is CASSLRAGGADTQYF.

This clonotype was seen many times. This chain connects TRBV5-1 to TRBJ2-3; 10 positions match TRBD1. The CDR3 runs to 15 residues. Per germline, CDR1 SGHRS and CDR2 YFSETQ. The V segment lost 4 bases and the J segment 3 bases; nucleotides outside the gene matches: 5. Here the CDR3 reads CASSGGQGLTDTQYF. CDR3 bases: TGCGCCAGCAGCGGGGGACAGGGGTTGACAGATACGCAGTATTTT.

This clonotype was picked up many times. The chain recombines TRBV5-5 with TRBJ2-3; 12 nucleotides match TRBD1. The germline V gene encodes CDR1 SGHKS and CDR2 YYEKEE (reference sequence). The CDR3 contains 18 residues. Germline trimming cut 1 base from V and 5 bases from J; bases unmatched to any gene: 11. CDR3 nucleotides: TGTGCCAGCAGCTTGATTCCGGGACAGGGGGCAGGCGGAGATACGCAGTATTTT. Its translation is CASSLIPGQGAGGDTQYF.